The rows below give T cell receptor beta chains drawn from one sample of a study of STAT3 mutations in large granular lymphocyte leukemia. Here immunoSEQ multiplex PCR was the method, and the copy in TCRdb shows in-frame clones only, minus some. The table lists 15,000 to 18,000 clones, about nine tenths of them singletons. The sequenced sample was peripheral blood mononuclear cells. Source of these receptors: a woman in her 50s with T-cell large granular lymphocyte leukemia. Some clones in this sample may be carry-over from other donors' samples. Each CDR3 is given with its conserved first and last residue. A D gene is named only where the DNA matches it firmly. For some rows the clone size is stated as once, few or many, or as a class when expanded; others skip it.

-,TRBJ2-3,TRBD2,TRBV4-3,CASSLQEAGGTDTQYF,TGCGCCAGCAGCCTCCAGGAGGCGGGGGGGACAGATACGCAGTATTTT
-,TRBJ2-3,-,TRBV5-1,CASSLERTVDTQYF,TGCGCCAGCAGCTTGGAACGGACAGTAGATACGCAGTATTTT
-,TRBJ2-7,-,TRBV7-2,CASSSYPGASYEQYF,TGTGCCAGCAGCTCATATCCTGGGGCATCCTACGAGCAGTACTTC
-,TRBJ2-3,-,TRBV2,CASADSARTDTQYF,TGTGCCAGCGCAGACTCTGCGCGCACAGATACGCAGTATTTT
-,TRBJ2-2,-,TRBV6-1,CASTQERYTGELFF,TGTGCCAGCACTCAGGAGAGATACACCGGGGAGCTGTTTTTT
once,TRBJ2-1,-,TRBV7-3,CASSPGRAYNEQFF,TGTGCCAGCAGCCCCGGACGGGCCTACAATGAGCAGTTCTTC
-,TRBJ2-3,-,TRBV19,CASSRGGIGTDTQYF,TGTGCCAGTAGTAGGGGCGGGATCGGCACAGATACGCAGTATTTT
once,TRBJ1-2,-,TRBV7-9,CASSPNLGLGYGYTF,TGTGCCAGCAGCCCCAATCTCGGGCTGGGCTATGGCTACACCTTC
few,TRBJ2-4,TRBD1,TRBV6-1,CASSLTGTKNIQYF,TGTGCCAGCAGCCTGACAGGGACCAAAAACATTCAGTACTTC
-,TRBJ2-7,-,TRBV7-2,CASSFGGSYEQYF,TGTGCCAGCAGCTTTGGCGGGTCCTACGAGCAGTACTTC
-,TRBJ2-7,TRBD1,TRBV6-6,CASSYSRGQGTYEQYF,TGTGCCAGCAGTTACTCTAGGGGGCAGGGTACCTACGAGCAGTACTTC
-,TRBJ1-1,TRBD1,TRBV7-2,CASSFGQGEAFF,TGTGCCAGCAGCTTTGGACAGGGTGAAGCTTTCTTT
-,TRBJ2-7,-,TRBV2,CASSGDRDGLPYEQYF,TGTGCCAGCAGTGGAGACCGGGACGGTCTTCCCTACGAGCAGTACTTC
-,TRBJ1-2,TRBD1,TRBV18,CASSPTRTGNYGYTF,TGTGCCAGCTCACCTACCCGGACAGGGAACTATGGCTACACCTTC